These 21 T cell receptor beta chains were sequenced from one sample in a study of somatic mutations in cytotoxic T cells in rheumatoid arthritis. Only in-frame clones appear in the TCRdb table, and some are missing; sequencing was by immunoSEQ multiplex PCR. The table lists about 19,000 clones, about 81% of them singletons, with over 12% in the top ten. Specimen: CD8+ T cells sorted from blood. All receptors derive from an adult with rheumatoid arthritis.

The table lists this clone with a count of one. The V call is TRBV5-4, the J call TRBJ2-3; 11 bases match TRBD2. V lost 2 bases, J lost 1 base, and 0 bases stayed unmatched. CDR1 and CDR2 from the germline V gene are SGHNT and YYREEE (reference sequence). There are 15 residues in the CDR3. The DNA for the CDR3 is TGTGCCAGCAGCTTACTAGCGGGGGGCACAGATACGCAGTATTTT. Its protein is CASSLLAGGTDTQYF. Full variable domain (outside the CDR3, taken from reference TRBV5-4 and TRBJ2-3): ETGVTQSPTHLIKTRGQQVTLRCSSQSGHNTVSWYQQALGQGPQFIFQYYREEENGRGNFPPRFSGLQFPNYSSELNVNALELDDSALYLCASSLLAGGTDTQYFGPGTRLTVL.

This chain connects TRBV7-6 to TRBJ2-3; 8 nucleotides align to TRBD1. Per the germline V gene, CDR1 is SGHVS and CDR2 is FNYEAQ. CDR3 size: 15 residues. Trimming at V came to 5 bases and at J to 2 bases, leaving 6 bases not matched to a gene. CDR3 DNA sequence: TGTGCCAGCAGCAACAGACAGGGGAACACAGATACGCAGTATTTT. It is translated as CASSNRQGNTDTQYF.

V is TRBV6-1 and J is TRBJ1-1; TRBD1 is a possible D gene (6 bases). Germline loops: CDR1 MNHNS, CDR2 SASEGT. The CDR3 has 14 amino acids. With 2 bases removed from V and 4 bases from J, the gap between germline ends came to 11 bases. Here the CDR3 reads CASSEREGVTEAFF. For the CDR3, the DNA is TGTGCCAGCAGTGAACGGGAGGGGGTCACTGAAGCTTTCTTT.

The chain carries TRBV27 and TRBJ2-6; possibly TRBD1 for D (6 bases). CDR3 length equals 16 residues. V lost 4 bases and J 0 bases, leaving 10 bases between the germline ends. CDR1 and CDR2 (germline): MNHEY, SMNVEV (reference sequence). CDR3 amino acids: CASSWKQGSGANVLTF. The CDR3 region has the DNA TGTGCCAGCAGTTGGAAACAGGGCTCTGGGGCCAACGTCCTGACTTTC.

The chain joins TRBV4-3 to TRBJ2-7, with D perhaps matching TRBD1 (6 bases). The ends were cut back, 4 bases at V and 2 bases at J, with 18 bases in the middle. In germline, CDR1 is LGHNA, CDR2 YSLEER. The CDR3 is 16 amino acids. The CDR3 nucleotides read TGCGCCAGCAGCCCTACCGGTCGGCAGGGGACCTACGAGCAGTACTTC. Translating gives CASSPTGRQGTYEQYF.

In this sample, this clone turned up a few times. The chain uses TRBV19 and TRBJ2-1; D is perhaps TRBD2 (5 bases). The CDR3 has 15 residues. V was clipped by 0 bases and J by 4 bases, with 10 bases between them. The germline V gene encodes CDR1 LNHDA and CDR2 SQIVND (reference sequence). The CDR3: CASSIDETGYNEQFF. For the CDR3, the DNA is TGTGCCAGTAGTATAGATGAAACGGGGTACAATGAGCAGTTCTTC.

The V call is TRBV5-4, the J call TRBJ2-3; D may correspond to TRBD1 or TRBD2 (5 bases each). The CDR3 has 14 amino acids. CDR1 and CDR2 from the germline V gene are SGHNT and YYREEE (reference sequence). The V and J ends lost 3 bases and 4 bases respectively, with 12 bases between them. The CDR3 region has the DNA TGTGCCAGCAGCTCCTGGGGGAGTCCAGATACGCAGTATTTT. Protein: CASSSWGSPDTQYF.

This clone was found a few times. V and J are TRBV6-1 and TRBJ1-2; D call uncertain. CDR3 length: 14 amino acids. Germline V gene lookup returns CDR1 MNHNS and CDR2 SASEGT. V lost 4 bases, J lost 0 bases, and 9 bases lay in between. Here the CDR3 DNA reads TGTGCCAGCAGTGCTACGGGCCCTAACTATGGCTACACCTTC. It translates to CASSATGPNYGYTF.

The rearrangement joins TRBV7-6 to TRBJ2-7; TRBD2 matches at 13 bases. Germline CDR1 is SGHVS and CDR2 is FNYEAQ. The CDR3 totals 21 residues. V dropped 1 base and J dropped 2; count of bases not matched to a gene: 17. CDR3 in DNA: TGTGCCAGCAGCTTAGAGGTCCCGACTAGCGGGAGGTTAGTCGGCCCCTACGAGCAGTACTTC. Translation gives CASSLEVPTSGRLVGPYEQYF.

This clone was seen only a few times. The gene calls are TRBV6-5 and TRBJ1-2, with TRBD1 matching over 9 bases. The germline CDR1 and CDR2 sequences are MNHEY and SVGAGI. The CDR3 is 14 amino acids. With V trimmed by 5 bases and J by 7 bases, 8 bases remained unmatched. CDR3 sequence reads: CASSTQGALLGYTF. CDR3 nucleotide sequence: TGTGCCAGCAGTACACAGGGGGCGCTGCTTGGCTACACCTTC.

This rearrangement joins TRBV5-1 to TRBJ2-5; TRBD1 matches 9 bases. Germline trimming cut 3 bases from V and 5 bases from J; bases unmatched to any gene: 11. The CDR3 sequence is 16 residues long. CDR1 SGHRS and CDR2 YFSETQ come from the germline V gene. CDR3 sequence (DNA): TGCGCCAGCAGCTCGTCGCCGGACAGGGGTGAGGAGACCCAGTACTTC. Its translation is CASSSSPDRGEETQYF. The complete variable domain, with remaining parts taken from reference TRBV5-1 and TRBJ2-5, reads KAGVTQTPRYLIKTRGQQVTLSCSPISGHRSVSWYQQTPGQGLQFLFEYFSETQRNKGNFPGRFSGRQFSNSRSEMNVSTLELGDSALYLCASSSSPDRGEETQYFGPGTRLLVL.

As for this clone: One end of the junction does not line up with germline, which may come from a read error. CDR3 nucleotide sequence: TGTGCTAGCAGCTTAGCGAGCCCGGGACAGGGATACAATGAGCAGTTCTTC. Its protein is CASSLASPGQGYNEQFF. The rearrangement links TRBV7-7 to TRBJ2-1; TRBD1 matches at 9 bases. Germline lookup yields CDR1 SSHAT and CDR2 FNYEAQ (reference sequence). CDR3 length: 17 residues.

The genes are TRBV10-2 and TRBJ1-5, with a weak D call TRBD1 (5 bases). The CDR3 covers 16 residues. Trimming left V 2 bases short and J 1 base short, with 12 bases between. Germline V CDR1 and CDR2: WSHSY, SAAADI. The CDR3 DNA reads as TGCGCCAGCAGTGAGGAGGGGCGCGGGAGCAATCAGCCCCAGCATTTT. It translates to CASSEEGRGSNQPQHF.

The rearrangement uses TRBV5-1 and TRBJ2-3; D call uncertain. The germline gives CDR1 SGHRS, CDR2 YFSETQ. The CDR3 contains 15 residues. Trimming removed 0 bases at V and 2 bases at J, with 10 bases between. The CDR3 nucleotides are TGCGCCAGCAGCTTGGAAGCCGCAAACACAGATACGCAGTATTTT. It yields the protein CASSLEAANTDTQYF.

V usage is TRBV6-5 and J usage is TRBJ2-7; D perhaps matches TRBD2 (6 bases). CDR1 and CDR2 (germline): MNHEY, SVGAGI. The V gene lost 1 base and the J gene lost 2 bases, with 12 bases spanning the gap. The CDR3 consists of 15 residues. The CDR3 nucleotides are TGTGCCAGCAGTTACTTAGGCGGGGTCGCCTACGAGCAGTACTTC. Encoded protein: CASSYLGGVAYEQYF.

This clone is deemed medium-sized. The V and J genes are TRBV5-1 and TRBJ2-1; 11 nucleotides align to TRBD2. Germline V gene data show CDR1 as SGHRS and CDR2 as YFSETQ. This CDR3 is built from 16 residues. J lost 6 bases, V lost 2 bases, and 7 bases had no gene match. The chain's CDR3 is CASSFLAGGRSNEQFF. The DNA of the CDR3 is TGCGCCAGCAGCTTTTTAGCGGGGGGGCGTTCCAATGAGCAGTTCTTC.

The table lists this clone with a count of one. This chain links TRBV10-2 with TRBJ2-3; 10 positions agree with TRBD1. CDR1 WSHSY and CDR2 SAAADI come from the germline V gene. V was clipped by 3 bases and J by 3 bases; unmatched bases: 3. The CDR3 totals 15 residues. The CDR3 here is CASSEGTGVTDTQYF. The CDR3 DNA reads as TGCGCCAGCAGTGAAGGGACAGGGGTTACAGATACGCAGTATTTT.

The chain joins TRBV6-5 to TRBJ1-1; the D gene is possibly TRBD1 (6 bases). Between the trimmed V and J ends, which lost 2 bases and 4 bases, there was a span of 11 bases. The CDR3 extends over 14 amino acids. CDR1 and CDR2 (germline): MNHEY, SVGAGI. The DNA of the CDR3 is TGTGCCAGCAGTTACGGAGGGGGGAGCACTGAAGCTTTCTTT. Its protein is CASSYGGGSTEAFF.

The genes are TRBV21-1 and TRBJ2-3. TRBV21-1 is reported as a pseudogene. The CDR3 runs 18 residues. The CDR3 coding sequence is TGTGCCAGCAGCAAAGTAGGGAGACAGCCTCGACGACCAGATACGCAGTATTTT. Encoded protein: CASSKVGRQPRRPDTQYF.

CDR3 nucleotides: TGTGCCAGCAGCCAGTACGGGACAGAGAGCTACGAGCAGTACTTC. As protein: CASSQYGTESYEQYF. The genes are TRBV4-2 and TRBJ2-7; TRBD1 aligns across 7 bases. This CDR3 has 15 amino acids. The germline CDR1 and CDR2 sequences are LGHNA and YNFKEQ. V shed 3 bases and J 3 bases; nucleotides not matched to a gene: 8.

This chain uses TRBV6-4 with TRBJ2-3; maybe TRBD2 (6 bases). V was trimmed by 4 bases and J by 6 bases, leaving 20 bases between them. From germline, CDR1 is MRHNA and CDR2 SNTAGT. CDR3 length: 16 residues. This CDR3 reads CASSAGAGGVADTQYF. CDR3 coding DNA: TGTGCCAGCAGTGCCGGAGCGGGCGGGGTTGCGGATACGCAGTATTTT.